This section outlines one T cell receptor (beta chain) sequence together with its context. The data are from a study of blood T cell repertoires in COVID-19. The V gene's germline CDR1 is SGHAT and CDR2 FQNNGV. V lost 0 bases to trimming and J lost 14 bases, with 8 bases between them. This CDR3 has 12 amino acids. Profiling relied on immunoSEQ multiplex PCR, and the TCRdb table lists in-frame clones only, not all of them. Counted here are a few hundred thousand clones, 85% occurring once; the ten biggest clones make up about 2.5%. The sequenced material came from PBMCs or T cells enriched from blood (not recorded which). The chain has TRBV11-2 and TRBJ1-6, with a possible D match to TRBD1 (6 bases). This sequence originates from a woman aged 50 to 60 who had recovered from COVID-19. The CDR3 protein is CASSLEGQSLHF. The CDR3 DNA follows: TGTGCCAGCAGCTTAGAAGGACAGTCCCTCCACTTT.